These T cell receptor beta chains were read from a single sample in a study of blood T cell repertoires in COVID-19. The table came from immunoSEQ multiplex PCR; TCRdb's copy has only in-frame clones and leaves some out. The repertoire has over 250,000 clones, about 88% of them found once; the top ten carry approximately 4.5%. Sequencing was performed on PBMCs or T cells enriched from blood (not recorded which). These receptors came from a man aged 30 to 45 with acute COVID-19. The CDR3 runs from the conserved cysteine through the conserved F or W. D genes are given only for firm matches. Clone size is given for some rows only: seen once, a few or many times, or a class if the clone is expanded.

J,length,D,size,V,CDR3,DNA
TRBJ2-3,17,TRBD2,NA,TRBV2,CASPTSGTSGGGGTQYF,TGTGCCAGCCCCACATCCGGGACTAGCGGGGGGGGAGGTACGCAGTATTTT
TRBJ1-4,15,NA,NA,TRBV7-6,CASSLVPSTNEKLFF,TGTGCCAGCAGCTTAGTTCCGTCCACTAATGAAAAACTGTTTTTT
TRBJ1-3,12,NA,NA,TRBV19,CASSRAGNTIYF,TGTGCCAGTAGTAGGGCCGGAAACACCATATATTTT
TRBJ2-1,15,TRBD2,NA,TRBV29-1,CSVEVSGSYYNEQFF,TGCAGCGTTGAGGTTAGCGGGAGTTATTACAATGAGCAGTTCTTC
TRBJ1-6,14,NA,NA,TRBV9,CASSVALVNSPLHF,TGTGCCAGCAGCGTAGCATTAGTAAATTCACCCCTCCACTTT
TRBJ1-1,15,NA,NA,TRBV6-5,CASSYSINRDTEAFF,TGTGCCAGCAGTTACTCGATAAACAGGGACACTGAAGCTTTCTTT
TRBJ2-1,16,TRBD2,NA,TRBV7-9,CASSLVLAGSYNEQFF,TGTGCCAGCAGCTTAGTACTAGCGGGGTCCTACAATGAGCAGTTCTTC
TRBJ1-1,15,NA,NA,TRBV7-9,CASSSGTSMNTEAFF,TGTGCCAGCAGCTCTGGGACATCGATGAACACTGAAGCTTTCTTT
TRBJ1-3,16,NA,NA,TRBV9,CASSVSGPPSGNTIYF,TGTGCCAGCAGCGTGTCAGGGCCTCCCTCTGGAAACACCATATATTTT
TRBJ1-5,15,NA,NA,TRBV28,CASSPSRQGHQPQHF,TGTGCCAGCAGTCCCTCCCGGCAGGGGCACCAGCCCCAGCATTTT
TRBJ1-2,15,NA,NA,TRBV6-5,CASSYTPGQGYGYTF,TGTGCCAGCAGTTACACACCGGGACAAGGCTATGGCTACACCTTC
TRBJ2-2,15,TRBD1,NA,TRBV14,CASSPQGANTGELFF,TGTGCCAGCAGCCCACAGGGGGCGAACACCGGGGAGCTGTTTTTT
TRBJ2-1,14,TRBD1,NA,TRBV7-3,CASTPATGLNEQFF,TGTGCCAGCACCCCTGCGACAGGGCTCAATGAGCAGTTCTTC
TRBJ2-5,13,NA,NA,TRBV6-5,CASRRRREETQYF,TGTGCCAGCAGACGGCGACGGGAAGAGACCCAGTACTTC
TRBJ1-6,18,TRBD1,NA,TRBV7-2,CASSLSFGGDRGRSPLHF,TGTGCCAGCAGCTTATCCTTCGGAGGGGACAGGGGGCGATCACCCCTCCACTTT
TRBJ1-1,16,NA,NA,TRBV5-4,CASSSVTRGGGTEAFF,TGTGCCAGCAGCTCGGTCACTCGGGGAGGCGGCACTGAAGCTTTCTTT
TRBJ1-5,17,NA,NA,TRBV5-5,CASSLGAGRETNQPQHF,TGTGCCAGCAGCTTGGGGGCGGGTCGGGAAACAAATCAGCCCCAGCATTTT
TRBJ2-5,14,NA,NA,TRBV18,CASSPVAGSETQYF,TGTGCCAGCTCACCCGTCGCAGGGTCAGAGACCCAGTACTTC
TRBJ2-2,15,TRBD1,NA,TRBV6-5,CASTKRTGDTGELFF,TGTGCCAGCACCAAGAGGACAGGGGACACCGGGGAGCTGTTTTTT
TRBJ1-2,13,NA,NA,TRBV16,CASSQAASYGYTF,TGTGCCAGCAGCCAAGCGGCTAGCTATGGCTACACCTTC
TRBJ2-1,14,TRBD2,few,TRBV6-5,CASSYGLAGNEQFF,TGTGCCAGCAGTTACGGTCTAGCGGGCAATGAGCAGTTCTTC
TRBJ1-5,15,TRBD1,few,TRBV19,CASSHLDRGRQPQHF,TGTGCCAGTAGTCACCTGGACAGGGGGAGGCAGCCCCAGCATTTT
TRBJ2-1,13,NA,NA,TRBV4-1,CASSQVAGDEQFF,TGCGCCAGCAGCCAAGTAGCCGGGGATGAGCAGTTCTTC
TRBJ1-6,15,TRBD1,few,TRBV9,CASSASGQENSPLHF,TGTGCCAGCAGCGCCTCCGGACAGGAGAATTCACCCCTCCACTTT
TRBJ1-2,15,TRBD1,NA,TRBV9,CASSQGQAESEGYTF,TGTGCCAGCAGCCAGGGACAGGCGGAGTCGGAAGGCTACACCTTC
TRBJ2-2,17,NA,NA,TRBV6-4,CASSDSVAALNTGELFF,TGTGCCAGCAGTGACTCCGTAGCGGCCCTGAACACCGGGGAGCTGTTTTTT
TRBJ1-4,15,NA,NA,TRBV7-6,CASSLGGGSNEKLFF,TGTGCCAGCAGCTTAGGGGGGGGTTCTAATGAAAAACTGTTTTTT
TRBJ2-3,17,TRBD2,NA,TRBV9,CASSVATSGQLTDTQYF,TGTGCCAGCAGCGTAGCGACTAGCGGACAACTCACAGATACGCAGTATTTT
TRBJ1-1,15,NA,NA,TRBV6-5,CASSYGVRLNTEAFF,TGTGCCAGCAGTTACGGTGTGAGGCTGAACACTGAAGCTTTCTTT
TRBJ1-5,13,TRBD1,NA,TRBV15,CATSPRGNQPQHF,TGTGCCACCAGCCCCAGGGGGAATCAGCCCCAGCATTTT
TRBJ1-6,16,NA,NA,TRBV5-1,CASSWDPTITGSPLHF,TGTGCCAGCAGTTGGGACCCGACAATCACAGGGTCACCCCTCCACTTT
TRBJ2-6,17,TRBD2,NA,TRBV11-3,CASSLDMGGAGANVLTF,TGTGCCAGCAGCTTAGATATGGGAGGGGCTGGGGCCAACGTCCTGACTTTC
TRBJ1-1,13,TRBD1,NA,TRBV2,CASTGQGGTEAFF,TGTGCCAGCACTGGACAGGGGGGCACTGAAGCTTTCTTT
TRBJ1-5,14,TRBD1,NA,TRBV6-1,CASSETTGYQPQHF,TGTGCCAGCAGTGAAACGACAGGGTATCAGCCCCAGCATTTT
TRBJ1-5,13,TRBD1,NA,TRBV19,CASRQGLLQPQHF,TGTGCCAGCCGACAGGGCCTTCTGCAGCCCCAGCATTTT
TRBJ1-4,15,NA,NA,TRBV9,CASSATGNTGEKLFF,TGTGCCAGCAGCGCCACAGGGAACACGGGTGAAAAACTGTTTTTT
TRBJ1-6,14,NA,few,TRBV6-1,CASSEGGDNSPLHF,TGTGCCAGCAGTGAAGGGGGCGATAATTCACCCCTCCACTTT
TRBJ2-5,12,NA,once,TRBV2,CASKGAEETQYF,TGTGCCAGCAAAGGGGCAGAAGAGACCCAGTACTTC
TRBJ2-3,16,NA,NA,TRBV2,CALVGRRGRDTDTQYF,TGTGCCCTGGTAGGGAGGCGGGGTCGGGACACAGATACGCAGTATTTT
TRBJ1-2,12,NA,NA,TRBV9,CASSVAQGGFTF,TGTGCCAGCAGCGTAGCGCAGGGTGGCTTCACCTTC
TRBJ1-4,15,NA,NA,TRBV3-1/TRBV3-2,CASSQDREGGEKLFF,TGTGCCAGCAGCCAAGATAGGGAGGGAGGCGAAAAACTGTTTTTT
TRBJ2-1,17,TRBD2,NA,TRBV7-2,CASSPSGLAGRYNEQFF,TGTGCCAGCAGCCCCTCCGGACTAGCGGGGCGATACAATGAGCAGTTCTTC